Following are 26 T cell receptor beta chains from one sample sequenced in a study of blood T cell repertoires in COVID-19 (dated by TCRdb to the early 2020s). Libraries were built with the immunoSEQ multiplex PCR assay. TCRdb obtained this table from immuneACCESS and retained in-frame rearrangements with V and J assigned. These tables miss some clones; where compared with another copy, unresolved V genes account for less than half of the shortfall, and the remainder is unexplained. Present in this sample are about 38,000 clones, approximately 96% of which were seen just once. The top ten clonotypes cover approximately 4.2% of the sample. Sequenced material: peripheral blood. These receptors were collected from a human donor with active COVID-19. The donor label of this sample is uncertain.

The chain is built from TRBV28 and TRBJ1-5, with a possible D match to TRBD1 (6 bases). Germline loops: CDR1 MDHEN, CDR2 SYDVKM. The ends were cut back, 2 bases at V and 2 bases at J, with 10 bases in the middle. This CDR3 contains 15 residues. CDR3 in amino acids: CASSLEGVGNQPQHF. DNA for the CDR3: TGTGCCAGCAGTTTAGAGGGGGTGGGCAATCAGCCCCAGCATTTT. Full variable domain (missing parts from reference TRBV28 and TRBJ1-5): DVKVTQSSRYLVKRTGEKVFLECVQDMDHENMFWYRQDPGLGLRLIYFSYDVKMKEKGDIPEGYSVSREKKERFSLILESASTNQTSMYLCASSLEGVGNQPQHFGDGTRLSIL.

The rearrangement joins TRBV7-8 to TRBJ1-3; D is uncertain. The germline gives CDR1 SGHVS, CDR2 FQNEAQ. The CDR3 covers 15 residues. V lost 0 bases and J 6 bases, leaving 12 bases between the germline ends. CDR3 amino acids: CASSLAGPQENTIYF. In DNA form, the CDR3 reads TGTGCCAGCAGCTTAGCCGGCCCGCAGGAAAACACCATATATTTT.

The chain recombines TRBV28 with TRBJ2-7; D perhaps matches TRBD1 (6 bases). Looked up from germline, CDR1 is MDHEN and CDR2 is SYDVKM. V lost 6 bases and J lost 1, with 13 bases in between. CDR3 size: 14 residues. CDR3 coding DNA: TGTGCCAGCAGAGTGGGCAGGGGTTCCTACGAGCAGTACTTC. Translating it yields CASRVGRGSYEQYF.

The rearrangement uses TRBV19 and TRBJ2-2, with D possibly being TRBD2 (6 bases). Germline loops: CDR1 LNHDA, CDR2 SQIVND (reference sequence). V was cut by 3 bases and J by 6 bases, with 17 bases left in between. CDR3 size: 16 residues. The CDR3 region is CASSIALFGRPGELFF. The CDR3 DNA follows: TGTGCCAGTAGTATTGCCCTTTTCGGGAGACCCGGGGAGCTGTTTTTT.

This chain connects TRBV24-1 to TRBJ2-1; perhaps TRBD1 as D (6 bases). CDR3 length equals 16 residues. From germline, CDR1 is KGHDR and CDR2 SFDVKD. Trimming removed 3 bases from V and 5 bases from J, with 16 bases in between. CDR3 in amino acids: CATSDVQGLPDNEQFF. Written as DNA, the CDR3 is TGTGCCACCAGTGATGTGCAGGGGCTCCCAGACAATGAGCAGTTCTTC.

The chain has TRBV18 and TRBJ2-1, with 10 bases aligning to TRBD2. V shed 2 bases, J shed 6 bases, and the junction held 13 bases outside the gene matches. The CDR3 has 18 residues. CDR1 and CDR2 (germline): KGHSH, LQKENI. CDR3 bases: TGTGCCAGCTCACCAAGAGATGGGCTAGCGGGAGTGGTCAATGAGCAGTTCTTC. This gives the protein CASSPRDGLAGVVNEQFF.

The chain carries TRBV5-1 and TRBJ1-3; 7 nucleotides align to TRBD1. The germline gives CDR1 SGHRS, CDR2 YFSETQ. V was clipped by 4 bases and J by 4 bases; unmatched bases: 5. The CDR3 has 14 residues. The CDR3 is CASSEGALGNTIYF. CDR3 nucleotides: TGCGCCAGCAGCGAGGGGGCGTTAGGAAACACCATATATTTT.

This clone appeared a single time. The genes are TRBV11-2 and TRBJ2-7; maybe TRBD2 (5 bases). This CDR3 region has 13 residues. Germline CDR1 and CDR2: SGHAT and FQNNGV. Trimming cost V 0 bases and J 5 bases, with 8 bases left between them. CDR3 amino acids: CASSLDPRDEQYF. The CDR3 DNA sequence: TGTGCCAGCAGCTTAGATCCGCGGGACGAGCAGTACTTC.

V gene TRBV9 combines with J gene TRBJ2-1, with D perhaps matching TRBD2 (5 bases). Trimming shortened V by 0 bases and J by 9 bases, and 16 bases separated the two germline ends. The CDR3 length is 15 residues. Germline CDR1 SGDLS, CDR2 YYNGEE. CDR3 amino acids: CASSVAGNNVGEQFF. In nucleotides, the CDR3 is TGTGCCAGCAGCGTAGCCGGGAACAACGTAGGTGAGCAGTTCTTC.

The J gene is TRBJ2-1, the V gene TRBV3-1 (or the pseudogene TRBV3-2), with 9 bases fitting TRBD2. Per the germline V gene, CDR1 is LGHDT and CDR2 is YNNKEL (reference sequence). This CDR3 contains 14 residues. The DNA for the CDR3 is TGTGCTAGCGGGAGTGAACTCTCCTACAATGAGCAGTTCTTC. Translated: CASGSELSYNEQFF.

The chain uses TRBV5-1 and TRBJ2-1; TRBD1 might be the D (6 bases). The CDR3 consists of 14 residues. Germline V CDR1 and CDR2: SGHRS, YFSETQ. Trimming took off 4 bases at V and 7 bases at J, with 15 bases between the two ends. Written as DNA, the CDR3 is TGCGCCAGCAGCACGCAGGGGTGGGGAAATGAGCAGTTCTTC. The encoded protein is CASSTQGWGNEQFF.

This chain uses TRBV2 with TRBJ2-2; 7 bases agree with TRBD2. The junction had 4 bases not matched to a gene; V was cut back by 6 bases and J by 6 bases. This CDR3 has 13 residues. Germline V gene sequence: CDR1 SNHLY, CDR2 FYNNEI. CDR3 coding DNA: TGTGCCAGCAGGGCGACTAGCCCCGGGGAGCTGTTTTTT. Translation gives CASRATSPGELFF.

This chain uses TRBV6-5 with TRBJ2-3; 10 nucleotides align to TRBD1. The ends lost 6 bases at V and 4 bases at J; junction bases unmatched: 7. CDR3 size: 15 residues. Per the germline V gene, CDR1 is MNHEY and CDR2 is SVGAGI. The CDR3 DNA follows: TGTGCCAGCAGGACGGACAGGGGGTTCGCAGATACGCAGTATTTT. Protein product: CASRTDRGFADTQYF.

The V call is TRBV5-6, the J call TRBJ1-1; 7 bases line up with TRBD1. Trimming removed 0 bases from V and 6 bases from J; junction bases left unmatched: 14. Germline V gives CDR1 SGHDT, CDR2 YYEEEE. The CDR3 has 17 residues. The CDR3 loop is CASSLGRGDPFGAEAFF. The CDR3 nucleotides are TGTGCCAGCAGCTTGGGCAGGGGGGATCCCTTTGGTGCTGAAGCTTTCTTT.

The chain uses TRBV6-4 and TRBJ1-3; D is ambiguous. Germline CDR1 MRHNA, CDR2 SNTAGT. The CDR3 has 12 residues. V was shortened by 5 bases and J by 4 bases, with 6 bases between the two germline ends. The CDR3 spells CASSQEGNTIYF. The CDR3 coding sequence is TGTGCCAGCAGTCAGGAAGGAAACACCATATATTTT.

The chain links TRBV27 to TRBJ1-1, with a possible D match to TRBD1 (6 bases). CDR1 and CDR2 from the germline V gene are MNHEY and SMNVEV (reference sequence). The CDR3 totals 14 residues. V gave up 5 bases and J gave up 5 bases, with 15 bases separating them. CDR3 coding DNA: TGTGCCAGCAGTACTTCTCAGGGGAGAACTGAAGCTTTCTTT. Protein: CASSTSQGRTEAFF.

This chain connects TRBV9 to TRBJ2-7; 7 bases align to TRBD1. Germline CDR1 reads SGDLS; CDR2 reads YYNGEE. V was pared by 4 bases and J by 1 base, with 8 bases of the junction left unmatched. The CDR3 consists of 15 residues. The CDR3 region is CASSPGVDRSYEQYF. The CDR3 DNA reads TGTGCCAGCAGCCCCGGAGTGGACAGGTCCTACGAGCAGTACTTC.

The rearrangement links TRBV16 to TRBJ2-7; 8 bases are shared with TRBD2. The CDR3 length is 16 residues. V shed 2 bases and J 2 bases; nucleotides not matched to a gene: 8. Germline loops: CDR1 KGHSY, CDR2 FQNENV. CDR3 region: CASSQPRTSPTYEQYF. In DNA form, the CDR3 reads TGTGCCAGCAGCCAACCTAGGACTAGCCCCACCTACGAGCAGTACTTC. The variable domain in full, with the rest retrieved from reference TRBV16 and TRBJ2-7, is GEEVAQTPKHLVRGEGQKAKLYCAPIKGHSYVFWYQQVLKNEFKFLISFQNENVFDETGMPKERFSAKCLPNSPCSLEIQATKLEDSAVYFCASSQPRTSPTYEQYFGPGTRLTVT.

J is TRBJ2-1 and V is TRBV5-6; the match to TRBD1 covers 8 bases. The germline CDR1 and CDR2 sequences are SGHDT and YYEEEE. The CDR3 has 16 amino acids. The ends lost 0 bases at V and 3 bases at J; junction bases unmatched: 5. CDR3 bases: TGTGCCAGCAGCTTGGTAAAGGGGACAGGCTACAATGAGCAGTTCTTC. It is translated as CASSLVKGTGYNEQFF.

The rearrangement uses TRBV9 and TRBJ2-1, with 8 bases that match TRBD2. With V trimmed by 4 bases and J by 0 bases, 3 bases remained unmatched. The CDR3 has 15 residues. Per the germline V gene, CDR1 is SGDLS and CDR2 is YYNGEE. This CDR3 reads CASSISGTSYNEQFF. The CDR3 DNA reads TGTGCCAGCAGCATTAGCGGGACCTCCTACAATGAGCAGTTCTTC. The full variable domain, its missing parts supplied by reference TRBV9 and TRBJ2-1, is DSGVTQTPKHLITATGQRVTLRCSPRSGDLSVYWYQQSLDQGLQFLIQYYNGEERAKGNILERFSAQQFPDLHSELNLSSLELGDSALYFCASSISGTSYNEQFFGPGTRLTVL.

The chain joins TRBV10-3 to TRBJ2-5; 7 bases are a match to TRBD1. V trimming: 10 bases; J trimming: 4 bases; junction bases outside the gene matches: 9. CDR1 and CDR2 from the germline V gene are ENHRY and SYGVKD. This CDR3 has 13 amino acids. Here the CDR3 reads CATTTGQGETQYF. CDR3 in DNA: TGTGCCACTACGACAGGGCAGGGAGAGACCCAGTACTTC.

The genes are TRBV3-1 (or the pseudogene TRBV3-2) and TRBJ2-5, with 8 bases matching TRBD2. This CDR3 has 16 residues. The V and J ends lost 1 base and 0 bases, in that order; junction bases with no gene match: 4. The germline V gene has CDR1 LGHDT and CDR2 YNNKEL (reference sequence). The CDR3 nucleotides read TGTGCCAGCAGCCAAGGTTATAGCGGGGACCAAGAGACCCAGTACTTC. This codes for CASSQGYSGDQETQYF.

This chain's CDR3 is CASSFLGTANTGELFF. The CDR3 bases are TGTGCCAGCAGTTTTCTCGGGACAGCGAACACCGGGGAGCTGTTTTTT. The gene calls are TRBV28 and TRBJ2-2; TRBD1 matches at 7 bases. The CDR3 covers 16 residues. Germline trimming cut 3 bases from V and 0 bases from J; bases unmatched to any gene: 4. Germline V lookup: CDR1 MDHEN, CDR2 SYDVKM.

The rearrangement links TRBV28 to TRBJ2-7; D might be TRBD1 (6 bases). Germline V gives CDR1 MDHEN, CDR2 SYDVKM. V dropped 2 bases and J dropped 2 bases, with 10 bases sitting between them. The CDR3 length is 14 residues. CDR3 residues: CASSLGGDTYEQYF. CDR3 DNA sequence: TGTGCCAGCAGTTTAGGTGGGGACACCTACGAGCAGTACTTC.

The CDR3 nucleotides are TGTGCCAGCAGAACCCTAAGCAATCAGCCCCAGCATTTT. It encodes CASRTLSNQPQHF. The gene calls are TRBV28 and TRBJ1-5; D unresolved. The ends were cut back, 6 bases at V and 1 base at J, with 7 bases in the middle. From germline, CDR1 is MDHEN and CDR2 SYDVKM. This CDR3 comprises 13 residues. The complete variable domain, with remaining parts taken from reference TRBV28 and TRBJ1-5, reads DVKVTQSSRYLVKRTGEKVFLECVQDMDHENMFWYRQDPGLGLRLIYFSYDVKMKEKGDIPEGYSVSREKKERFSLILESASTNQTSMYLCASRTLSNQPQHFGDGTRLSIL.

The chain employs TRBV7-6 and TRBJ2-3, with 8 nucleotides matching TRBD2. The CDR3 loop spans 16 amino acids. Germline lookup yields CDR1 SGHVS and CDR2 FNYEAQ. V trimming: 1 base; J trimming: 4 bases; junction bases outside the gene matches: 7. CDR3 loop: CASSLGIGGASDTQYF. The CDR3 DNA sequence: TGTGCCAGCAGCTTAGGGATCGGGGGGGCATCAGATACGCAGTATTTT.